This record covers a single TCR beta chain. Antigen specificity is unknown. Profiled with immunoSEQ multiplex PCR; TCRdb holds only in-frame clones, not every one. The sample includes under 150,000 clones, roughly 90% of them seen just once. The CDR3 has 12 residues. The germline V and J ends were trimmed by 5 bases and 3 bases, with 4 bases remaining between them. These data originate in a study of Ad26.COV2.S vaccination and SARS-CoV-2 variants. Points from the study as a whole: Vaccine and placebo groups showed comparable non-spike TCR breadth. A substantial breadth of spike-specific CD8+ and CD4+ T cell responses after vaccination has been reported. Total T cell responses were possibly underestimated by TCR breadth and depth analyses. It was vaccine recipients, not placebo recipients, who had the higher spike-specific TCR breadth.

This sequence was found in a human donor who had recovered from COVID-19. The sample here was peripheral blood, taken after recovery from COVID-19. The rearrangement uses TRBV12-3 or TRBV12-4 and TRBJ2-2, with D hard to call. CDR3 coding DNA: TGTGCCAGCAGTACGGACACCGGGGAGCTGTTTTTT. Protein product: CASSTDTGELFF.